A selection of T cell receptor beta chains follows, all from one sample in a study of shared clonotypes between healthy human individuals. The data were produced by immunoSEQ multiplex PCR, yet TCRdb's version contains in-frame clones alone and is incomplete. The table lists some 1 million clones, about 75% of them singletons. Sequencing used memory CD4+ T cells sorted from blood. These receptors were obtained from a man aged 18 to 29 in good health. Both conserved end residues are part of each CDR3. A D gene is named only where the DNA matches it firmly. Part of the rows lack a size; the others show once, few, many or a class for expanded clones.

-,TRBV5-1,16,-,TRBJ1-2,TGCGCCAGCAGCTTGGTGGGCCAGGCGCTGAACTATGGCTACACCTTC,CASSLVGQALNYGYTF
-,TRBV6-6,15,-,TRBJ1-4,TGTGCCAGCAGTCAACCTGGACAGAAAGGTGAAAAACTGTTTTTT,CASSQPGQKGEKLFF
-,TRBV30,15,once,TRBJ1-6,TGTGCCTGGAGTCGCGGAGACAGGCCCGGTTCACCCCTCCACTTT,CAWSRGDRPGSPLHF
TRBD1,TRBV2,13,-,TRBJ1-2,TGTGCCAGCAGTGGACAGGGGGCGGGTGGCTACACCTTC,CASSGQGAGGYTF
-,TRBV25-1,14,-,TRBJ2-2,TGTGCCAGCAGTGTCGGGGGCTACACCGGGGAGCTGTTTTTT,CASSVGGYTGELFF
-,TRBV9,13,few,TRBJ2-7,TGTGCCAGCAGCGTAGGAGAGGCCTACGAGCAGTACTTC,CASSVGEAYEQYF
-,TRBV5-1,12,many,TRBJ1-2,TGCGCCAGCCTAACAGGGTCGGGTGGCTACACCTTC,CASLTGSGGYTF
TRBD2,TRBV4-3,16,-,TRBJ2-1,TGCGCCAGCAGCTTCTCCCGACTAGCGGGAGGGAATGAGCAGTTCTTC,CASSFSRLAGGNEQFF
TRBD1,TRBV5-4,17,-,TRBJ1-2,TGTGCCAGCAGCATGGGACAGGGGGCCGGACCTAACTATGGCTACACCTTC,CASSMGQGAGPNYGYTF
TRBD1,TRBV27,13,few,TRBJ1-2,TGTGCCAGCAGACAAACAGGGGCGCAAGGCTACACCTTC,CASRQTGAQGYTF
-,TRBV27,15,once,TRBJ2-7,TGTGCCAGCAGTTTAAAAGTGGGGCCCCCCTACGAGCAGTACTTC,CASSLKVGPPYEQYF
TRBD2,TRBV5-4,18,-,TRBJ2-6,TGTGCCAGCAGCTTGGGAGCGGGGACGAGCTCTGGGGCCAACGTCCTGACTTTC,CASSLGAGTSSGANVLTF
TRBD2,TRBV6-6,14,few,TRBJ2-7,TGTGCCAGCAGAAAGCGGGAGGACTCCTACGAGCAGTACTTC,CASRKREDSYEQYF
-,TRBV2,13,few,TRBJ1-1,TGTGCCAGCAGCGGTGGGGGTGGGCCTGAAGCTTTCTTT,CASSGGGGPEAFF
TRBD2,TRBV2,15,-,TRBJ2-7,TGTGCCAGCAGACCGACTAGCGGGAGCTCCTACGAGCAGTACTTC,CASRPTSGSSYEQYF
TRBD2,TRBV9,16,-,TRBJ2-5,TGTGCCAGCAGCGTAGGAATGACTAGCGGGGGAGAGACCCAGTACTTC,CASSVGMTSGGETQYF
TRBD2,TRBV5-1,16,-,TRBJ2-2,TGCGCCAGCAGCTTGGAGCTAGCGGGGAACACCGGGGAGCTGTTTTTT,CASSLELAGNTGELFF
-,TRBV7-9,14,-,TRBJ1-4,TGTGCCAGCAGTCAGGACAGCGTTAATGAAAAACTGTTTTTT,CASSQDSVNEKLFF